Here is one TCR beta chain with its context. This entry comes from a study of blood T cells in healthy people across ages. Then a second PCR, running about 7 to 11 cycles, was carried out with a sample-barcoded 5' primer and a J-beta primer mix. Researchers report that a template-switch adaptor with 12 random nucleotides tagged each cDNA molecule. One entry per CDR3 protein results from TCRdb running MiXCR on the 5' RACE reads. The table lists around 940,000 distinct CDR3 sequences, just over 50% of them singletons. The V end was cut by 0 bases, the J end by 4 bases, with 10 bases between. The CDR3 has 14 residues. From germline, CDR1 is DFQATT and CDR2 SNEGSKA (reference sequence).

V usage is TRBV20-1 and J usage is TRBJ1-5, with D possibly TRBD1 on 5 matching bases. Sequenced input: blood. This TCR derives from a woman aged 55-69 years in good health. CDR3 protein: CSARDLAGNQPQHF. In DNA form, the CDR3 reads TGCAGTGCTAGAGATCTGGCAGGGAATCAGCCCCAGCATTTT.